In this sample, the clone carrying this T cell receptor (beta chain) turned up once. Germline CDR1 and CDR2: LNHDA and SQIVND (reference sequence). This CDR3 is built from 17 residues. The V gene end was trimmed by 10 bases and the J gene end by 1 base; junction bases not matched to a gene: 17. The authors' processing: Reference gene primers were amplified, and this amplification served to estimate nucleated cell counts. This table comes from immunoSEQ multiplex PCR, and its TCRdb copy is limited to in-frame clones, with some not included. From that table come the V and J calls and clone size; the DNA was used to work out D and trimming. This sample has roughly 230,000 clones, with roughly 84% found just once. The data are from a study of blood T cell repertoires in COVID-19.

This receptor was obtained from a man aged 35 to 55 with acute or convalescent COVID-19. Sequencing was carried out using peripheral blood. The chain is built from TRBV19 and TRBJ1-1, with 8 positions matching TRBD1. The CDR3 loop reads CATVGVRGTGKNTEAFF. DNA for the CDR3: TGTGCCACTGTGGGGGTGAGAGGGACAGGAAAGAACACTGAAGCTTTCTTT.